This T cell receptor beta chain was recovered during a study of blood T cell repertoires in COVID-19. The overall study: The cDNA or gDNA used as material had been derived from T cells, B-cell-depleted T cells, or PBMCs.

Using immunoSEQ multiplex PCR, the repertoire was profiled, and TCRdb retains in-frame clones only, with some absent. This table has 150,000 to 200,000 clones, around 88% appearing once. The length of the CDR3 is 16 residues. Trimming pared 1 base from V and 0 bases from J, leaving 10 bases between. Germline CDR1 and CDR2: SGHTA and FQGNSA. All enrollees were about 18 to 90 years old and from 20 to 25 US areas. Cohort 3 donors were reported recovered after two negative PCRs, clearance, or symptom resolution. Material: PBMCs or T cells enriched from blood (not recorded which). The origin of this receptor is a woman aged 30 to 39 who had recovered from COVID-19. The rearrangement joins TRBV7-2 to TRBJ2-1; TRBD1 is a possible D gene (6 bases). Written as DNA, the CDR3 is TGTGCCAGCAGCTTAGATGGGGGCCTCTCCTACAATGAGCAGTTCTTC. It yields the protein CASSLDGGLSYNEQFF.